Below are 17 T cell receptor beta chains sequenced from a single sample in a study of blood T cells in healthy people across ages. Combining a sample-barcoded 5' primer with a J-beta primer mix, a second PCR ran for roughly 7 to 11 cycles. TCRdb ran MiXCR on the 5' RACE reads and lists one entry per CDR3 protein. The sample carries some 900,000 distinct CDR3 sequences, 29% recorded once. Sequencing was performed on blood. The receptor source for this set is an elderly woman in good health.

This clonotype came up many times. The chain joins TRBV20-1 to TRBJ2-1, with TRBD1 identical over 8 bases. The CDR3 extends over 15 amino acids. The V and J ends lost 3 bases and 1 base, in that order; junction bases with no gene match: 5. Germline CDR1 DFQATT, CDR2 SNEGSKA (reference sequence). The CDR3 bases are TGCAGTGCTAGGGCACAGGGGGTTTCCTACAATGAGCAGTTCTTC. Encoded protein: CSARAQGVSYNEQFF.

The chain recombines TRBV7-2 with TRBJ2-5, with 7 bases lining up with TRBD2. Germline trimming cut 0 bases from V and 5 bases from J; bases unmatched to any gene: 6. Germline V CDR1 and CDR2: SGHTA, FQGNSA. CDR3 size: 15 residues. The CDR3 DNA reads as TGTGCCAGCAGCTTAGCGCGGGAGATTACGGAGACCCAGTACTTC. Translated: CASSLAREITETQYF.

A remark on this clonotype: A much larger clone is a single base away; this may be a read error. V and J are TRBV6-6 and TRBJ2-4; D may be TRBD2 (5 bases). This CDR3 contains 14 residues. Germline CDR1 is MNHNY and CDR2 is SVGAGI (reference sequence). Trimming shortened V by 5 bases and J by 9 bases, and 17 bases separated the two germline ends. The CDR3 DNA reads TGTGCCAGCAGTCCCGGGGTAGGTTTAAGCATTCAGTACTTC. This gives the protein CASSPGVGLSIQYF.

In this sample, this clonotype turned up many times. The chain links TRBV12-5 to TRBJ2-1; 8 bases are shared with TRBD1. V was pared by 3 bases and J by 5 bases, with 3 bases of the junction left unmatched. Germline lookup yields CDR1 LGHNT and CDR2 FRNRAP. The CDR3 is 14 residues long. The CDR3 sequence is CASGFGQGHNEQFF. CDR3 bases: TGTGCTAGTGGTTTCGGACAGGGCCACAATGAGCAGTTCTTC.

This clonotype was detected many times. The V gene is TRBV5-1, the J gene TRBJ2-1; tentatively, D is TRBD2 (6 bases). Germline CDR1 and CDR2: SGHRS and YFSETQ. Trimming removed 4 bases from V and 4 bases from J, with 18 bases in between. There are 16 residues in the CDR3. The CDR3 DNA is TGCGCCAGCAGCCTACGGGCTAGCGAACGTTACAATGAGCAGTTCTTC. It translates to CASSLRASERYNEQFF.

This clonotype has at least ten counts. This chain connects TRBV27 to TRBJ1-5, with no clear D. Germline V gives CDR1 MNHEY, CDR2 SMNVEV (reference sequence). This CDR3 region has 14 residues. V was clipped by 4 bases and J by 1 base, with 8 bases between them. CDR3 coding DNA: TGTGCCAGCAGTTCTCTGGGGAGCAATCAGCCCCAGCATTTT. As protein: CASSSLGSNQPQHF.

This clonotype came up a few times. A single base separates this from a much larger clone, so it may be a read error. The V gene is TRBV29-1, the J gene TRBJ2-5; 12 positions agree with TRBD2. Germline V gives CDR1 SQVTM, CDR2 ANQGSEA. V gave up 6 bases and J gave up 11 bases; unmatched junction bases: 19. CDR3 length: 16 residues. The CDR3: CSVSLTSGGSGNEQYF. The CDR3 DNA reads TGCAGCGTCTCCTTGACTAGCGGGGGATCGGGTAATGAGCAGTACTTC.

Regarding this clonotype: The junction departs from the called germline gene at one end, perhaps through a read error. The gene calls are TRBV7-9 and TRBJ1-1, with D unclear. Germline CDR1 reads SEHNR; CDR2 reads FQNEAQ (reference sequence). The CDR3 spans 15 residues. CDR3 sequence: CANSGALPSPQRAFF. The CDR3 DNA reads TGTGCCAACAGCGGAGCCCTTCCTTCTCCCCAGCGGGCTTTCTTT. The whole variable domain, filled in from reference TRBV7-9 and TRBJ1-1, reads DTGVSQNPRHKITKRGQNVTFRCDPISEHNRLYWYRQTLGQGPEFLTYFQNEAQLEKSRLLSDRFSAERPKGSFSTLEIQRTEQGDSAMYLCANSGALPSPQRAFFGQGTRLTVV.

This clonotype was recorded many times. This chain connects TRBV7-2 to TRBJ2-1, with 14 bases matching TRBD2. V lost 7 bases and J lost 10; bases outside the gene matches: 12. The CDR3 totals 16 residues. Looked up from germline, CDR1 is SGHTA and CDR2 is FQGNSA. CDR3: CASTRTSGGSVREQFF. The CDR3 DNA reads as TGTGCCAGCACCAGGACTAGCGGGGGGTCCGTGAGGGAGCAGTTCTTC.

This clonotype has at least ten counts. V gene TRBV6-5 combines with J gene TRBJ2-3; D is unresolved. The V gene's germline CDR1 is MNHEY and CDR2 SVGAGI. V gave up 0 bases and J gave up 1 base, with 5 bases separating them. The CDR3 is 14 amino acids. CDR3 in amino acids: CASSYSTGTDTQYF. Written as DNA, the CDR3 is TGTGCCAGCAGTTACTCGACGGGCACAGATACGCAGTATTTT.

This clonotype was counted between two and nine times. The rearrangement uses TRBV27 and TRBJ1-6, with unresolved D. V gave up 0 bases and J gave up 7 bases, with 13 bases separating them. Germline V gene lookup returns CDR1 MNHEY and CDR2 SMNVEV (reference sequence). The CDR3 runs 16 residues. As DNA, the CDR3 is TGTGCCAGCAGTTTATCAGCCGGGGTTAGGAATTCACCCCTCCACTTT. Amino acid sequence: CASSLSAGVRNSPLHF.

In this sample, this clonotype turned up a few times. V and J are TRBV4-2 and TRBJ1-5; the match to TRBD1 covers 9 bases. Germline loops: CDR1 LGHNA, CDR2 YNFKEQ. With V trimmed by 0 bases and J by 4 bases, 7 bases remained unmatched. The CDR3 covers 17 residues. The chain's CDR3 is CASSQDRGQGKNQPQHF. In DNA, the CDR3 is TGTGCCAGCAGCCAAGATAGGGGACAGGGAAAAAATCAGCCCCAGCATTTT.

This clonotype was picked up many times. The chain uses TRBV20-1 and TRBJ2-3, with 8 nucleotides matching TRBD2. Germline trimming cut 8 bases from V and 6 bases from J; bases unmatched to any gene: 10. There are 13 residues in the CDR3. CDR1 DFQATT and CDR2 SNEGSKA come from the germline V gene (reference sequence). The DNA of the CDR3 is TGCAGTCCCACGGGGGGGCCAGGGGATACGCAGTATTTT. It is translated as CSPTGGPGDTQYF.

This clonotype was detected a few times. The chain couples TRBV11-2 to TRBJ2-1, with D perhaps being TRBD1 or TRBD2 (5 bases each). The J call could be wrong; TRBJ2-7 is a better fit for the DNA end. The germline CDR1 and CDR2 sequences are SGHAT and FQNNGV. The CDR3 is made up of 19 amino acids. The CDR3 bases are TGTGCCAGCAGCTTAGAGAGGGGCATGCAGTGGTTCTCCTACAATGAGCAGTACTTC. Its protein is CASSLERGMQWFSYNEQYF.

Remarks on this clonotype: The junction departs from the called germline gene at one end, perhaps through a read error. CDR3: CVSSPTKGLNQPQHF. The CDR3 DNA sequence: TGTGTCAGCTCACCCACAAAGGGGTTGAATCAGCCCCAGCATTTT. The rearrangement uses TRBV18 and TRBJ1-5; D perhaps matches TRBD1 (5 bases). The CDR3 runs 15 residues. The germline gives CDR1 KGHSH, CDR2 LQKENI.

The V call is TRBV6-5, the J call TRBJ1-6, with 9 bases matching TRBD1. The trim removed 6 bases at V and 10 bases at J, leaving 7 bases unmatched. Germline loops: CDR1 MNHEY, CDR2 SVGAGI. CDR3 length: 14 residues. The CDR3: CASRPGTGFSPLHF. CDR3 bases: TGTGCCAGCAGGCCCGGGACAGGGTTCTCACCCCTCCACTTT.

V is TRBV9 and J is TRBJ2-2, with D possibly being TRBD2 (6 bases). The CDR3 is made up of 15 amino acids. From germline, CDR1 is SGDLS and CDR2 YYNGEE. V was clipped by 0 bases and J by 3 bases, with 9 bases between them. The CDR3 protein is CASSVATGDTGELFF. The DNA of the CDR3 is TGTGCCAGCAGCGTAGCTACGGGGGACACCGGGGAGCTGTTTTTT.